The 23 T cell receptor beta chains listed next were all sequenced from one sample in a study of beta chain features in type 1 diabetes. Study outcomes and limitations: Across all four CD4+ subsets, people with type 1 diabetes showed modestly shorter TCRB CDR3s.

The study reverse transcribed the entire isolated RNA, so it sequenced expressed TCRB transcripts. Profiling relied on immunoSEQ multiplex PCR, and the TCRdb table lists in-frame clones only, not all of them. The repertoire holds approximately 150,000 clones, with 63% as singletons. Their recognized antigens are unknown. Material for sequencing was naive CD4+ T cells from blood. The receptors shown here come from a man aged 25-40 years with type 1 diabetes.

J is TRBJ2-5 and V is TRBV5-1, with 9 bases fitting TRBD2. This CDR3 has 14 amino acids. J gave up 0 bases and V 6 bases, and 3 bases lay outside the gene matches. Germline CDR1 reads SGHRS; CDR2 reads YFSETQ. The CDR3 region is CASKRGDYQETQYF. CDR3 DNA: TGCGCCAGCAAGCGGGGGGATTACCAAGAGACCCAGTACTTC.

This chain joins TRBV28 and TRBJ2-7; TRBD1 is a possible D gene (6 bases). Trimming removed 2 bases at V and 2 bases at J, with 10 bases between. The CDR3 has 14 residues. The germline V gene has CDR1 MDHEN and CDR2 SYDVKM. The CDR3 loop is CASSLTGPTYEQYF. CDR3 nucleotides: TGTGCCAGCAGTTTAACAGGGCCGACCTACGAGCAGTACTTC. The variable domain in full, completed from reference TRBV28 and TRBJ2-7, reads DVKVTQSSRYLVKRTGEKVFLECVQDMDHENMFWYRQDPGLGLRLIYFSYDVKMKEKGDIPEGYSVSREKKERFSLILESASTNQTSMYLCASSLTGPTYEQYFGPGTRLTVT.

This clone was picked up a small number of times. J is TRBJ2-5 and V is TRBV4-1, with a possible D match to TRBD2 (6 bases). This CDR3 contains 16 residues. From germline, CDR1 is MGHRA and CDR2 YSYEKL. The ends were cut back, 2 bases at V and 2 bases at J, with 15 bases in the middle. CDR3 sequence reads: CASSQSGHRNQETQYF. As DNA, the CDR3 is TGCGCCAGCAGCCAAAGCGGGCACAGGAATCAAGAGACCCAGTACTTC.

CDR3 nucleotides: TGTGCCAGCAGCCAAGTGGGTGGGGAGACCCAGTACTTC. As protein: CASSQVGGETQYF. The V and J genes are TRBV4-2 and TRBJ2-5; unclear D gene. CDR3 length: 13 amino acids. V was cut by 1 base and J by 5 bases, with 8 bases left in between. Germline V gene data show CDR1 as LGHNA and CDR2 as YNFKEQ.

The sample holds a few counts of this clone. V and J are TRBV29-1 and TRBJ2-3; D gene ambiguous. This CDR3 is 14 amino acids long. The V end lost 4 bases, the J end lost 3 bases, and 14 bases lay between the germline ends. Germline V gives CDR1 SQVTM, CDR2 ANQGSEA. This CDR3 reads CSVVDTGRTDTQYF. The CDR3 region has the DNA TGCAGCGTTGTAGACACCGGGCGGACAGATACGCAGTATTTT.

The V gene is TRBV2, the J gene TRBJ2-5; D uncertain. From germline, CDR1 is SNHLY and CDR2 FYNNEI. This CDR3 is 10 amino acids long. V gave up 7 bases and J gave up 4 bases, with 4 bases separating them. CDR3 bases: TGTGCCAGCAATGCAGAGACCCAGTACTTC. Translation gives CASNAETQYF.

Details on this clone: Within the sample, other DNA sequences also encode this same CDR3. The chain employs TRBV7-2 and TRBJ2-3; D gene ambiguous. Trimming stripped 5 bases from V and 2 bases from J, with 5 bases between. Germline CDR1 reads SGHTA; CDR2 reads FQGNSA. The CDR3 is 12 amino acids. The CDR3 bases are TGTGCCAGCAGCCTTTCCACAGATACGCAGTATTTT. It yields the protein CASSLSTDTQYF.

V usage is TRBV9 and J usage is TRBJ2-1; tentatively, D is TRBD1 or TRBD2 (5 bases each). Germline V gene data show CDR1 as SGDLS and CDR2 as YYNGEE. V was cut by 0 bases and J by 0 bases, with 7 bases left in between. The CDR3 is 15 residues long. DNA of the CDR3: TGTGCCAGCAGCGTAGGAGGGACCTCCTACAATGAGCAGTTCTTC. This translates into CASSVGGTSYNEQFF.

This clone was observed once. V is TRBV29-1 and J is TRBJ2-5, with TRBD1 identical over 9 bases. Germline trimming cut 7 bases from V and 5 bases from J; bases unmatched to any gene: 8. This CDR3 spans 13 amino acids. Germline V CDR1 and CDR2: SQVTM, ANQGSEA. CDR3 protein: CSALTGGGETQYF. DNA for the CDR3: TGCAGCGCCCTTACAGGGGGCGGCGAGACCCAGTACTTC.

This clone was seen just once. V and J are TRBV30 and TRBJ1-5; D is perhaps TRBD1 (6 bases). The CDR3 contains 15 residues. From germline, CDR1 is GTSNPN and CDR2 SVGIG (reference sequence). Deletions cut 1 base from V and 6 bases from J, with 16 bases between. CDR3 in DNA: TGTGCCTGGAGTGATTCAGGGGCGCCGGGTCAGCCCCAGCATTTT. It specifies CAWSDSGAPGQPQHF.

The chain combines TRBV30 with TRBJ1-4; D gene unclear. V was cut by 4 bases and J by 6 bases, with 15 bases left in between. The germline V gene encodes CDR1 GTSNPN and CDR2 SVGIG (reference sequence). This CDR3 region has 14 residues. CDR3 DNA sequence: TGTGCCTGGAACTCGGGTCAATTGGATGAAAAACTGTTTTTT. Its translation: CAWNSGQLDEKLFF.

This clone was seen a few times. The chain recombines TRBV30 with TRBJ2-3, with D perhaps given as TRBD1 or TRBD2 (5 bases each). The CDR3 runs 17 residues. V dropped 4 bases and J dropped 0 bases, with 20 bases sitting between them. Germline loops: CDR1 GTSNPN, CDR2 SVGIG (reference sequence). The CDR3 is CAWIGETTVASTDTQYF. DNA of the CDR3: TGTGCCTGGATCGGGGAGACGACAGTAGCTAGCACAGATACGCAGTATTTT.

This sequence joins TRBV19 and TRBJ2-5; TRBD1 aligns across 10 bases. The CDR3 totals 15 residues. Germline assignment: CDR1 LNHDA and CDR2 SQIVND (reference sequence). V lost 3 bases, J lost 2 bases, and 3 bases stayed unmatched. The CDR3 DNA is TGTGCCAGTAGTATCCAGGGACAGGGGCAAGAGACCCAGTACTTC. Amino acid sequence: CASSIQGQGQETQYF.

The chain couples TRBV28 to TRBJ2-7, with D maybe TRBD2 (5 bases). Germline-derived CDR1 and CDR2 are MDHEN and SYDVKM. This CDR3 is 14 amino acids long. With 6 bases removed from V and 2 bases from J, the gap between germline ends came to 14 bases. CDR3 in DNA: TGTGCCAGCAGGTCTCATAGCGTGACCTACGAGCAGTACTTC. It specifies CASRSHSVTYEQYF.

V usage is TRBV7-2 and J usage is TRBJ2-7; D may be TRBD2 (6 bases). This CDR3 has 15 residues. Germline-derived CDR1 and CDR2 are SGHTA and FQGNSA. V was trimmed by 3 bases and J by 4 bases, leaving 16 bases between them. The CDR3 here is CASSLPGGMGYEQYF. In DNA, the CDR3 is TGTGCCAGCAGCTTGCCCGGCGGGATGGGGTACGAGCAGTACTTC.

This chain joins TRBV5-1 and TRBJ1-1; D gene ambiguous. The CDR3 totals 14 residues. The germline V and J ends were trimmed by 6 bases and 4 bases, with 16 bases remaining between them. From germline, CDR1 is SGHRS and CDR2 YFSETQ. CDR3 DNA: TGCGCCAGCACACTGGACGTGTTCGGCACTGAAGCTTTCTTT. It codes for CASTLDVFGTEAFF.

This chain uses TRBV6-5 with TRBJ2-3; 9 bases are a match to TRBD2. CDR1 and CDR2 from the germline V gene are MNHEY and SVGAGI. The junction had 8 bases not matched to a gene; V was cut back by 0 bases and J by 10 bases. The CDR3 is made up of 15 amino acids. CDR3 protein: CASSYSKVASGAQYF. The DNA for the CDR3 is TGTGCCAGCAGTTACTCGAAGGTCGCTAGCGGGGCGCAGTATTTT.

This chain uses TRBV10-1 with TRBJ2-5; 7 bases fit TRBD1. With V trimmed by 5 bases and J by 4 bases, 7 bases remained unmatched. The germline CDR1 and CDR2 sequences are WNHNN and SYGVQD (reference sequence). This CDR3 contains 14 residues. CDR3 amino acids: CASSPTGAGETQYF. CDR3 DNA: TGCGCCAGCAGTCCAACAGGGGCGGGAGAGACCCAGTACTTC.

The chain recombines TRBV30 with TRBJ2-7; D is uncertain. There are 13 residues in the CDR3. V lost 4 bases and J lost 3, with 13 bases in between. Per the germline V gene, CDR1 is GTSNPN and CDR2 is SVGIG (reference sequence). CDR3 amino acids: CAWTTGRRYEQYF. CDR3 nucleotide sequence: TGTGCCTGGACGACCGGGCGTCGCTACGAGCAGTACTTC.

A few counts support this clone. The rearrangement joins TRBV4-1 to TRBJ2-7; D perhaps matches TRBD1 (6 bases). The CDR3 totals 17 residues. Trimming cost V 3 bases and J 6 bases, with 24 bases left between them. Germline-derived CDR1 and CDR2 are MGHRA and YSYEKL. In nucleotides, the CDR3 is TGCGCCAGCAGCCAGGAGCAGGGGATTGAGGTTAGGTGCGAGCAGTACTTC. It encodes CASSQEQGIEVRCEQYF.

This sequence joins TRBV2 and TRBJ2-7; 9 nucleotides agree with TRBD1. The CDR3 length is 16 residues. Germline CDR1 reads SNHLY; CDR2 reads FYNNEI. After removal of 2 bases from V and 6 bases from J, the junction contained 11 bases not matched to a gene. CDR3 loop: CASSESWTGAPLEQYF. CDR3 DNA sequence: TGTGCCAGCAGTGAATCGTGGACAGGGGCTCCCCTCGAGCAGTACTTC.

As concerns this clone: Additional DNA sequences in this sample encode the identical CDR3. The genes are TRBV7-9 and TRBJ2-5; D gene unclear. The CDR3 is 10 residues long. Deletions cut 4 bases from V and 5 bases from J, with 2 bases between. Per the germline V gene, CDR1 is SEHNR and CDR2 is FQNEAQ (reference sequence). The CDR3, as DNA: TGTGCCAGCAGCTCGGAGACCCAGTACTTC. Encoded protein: CASSSETQYF.

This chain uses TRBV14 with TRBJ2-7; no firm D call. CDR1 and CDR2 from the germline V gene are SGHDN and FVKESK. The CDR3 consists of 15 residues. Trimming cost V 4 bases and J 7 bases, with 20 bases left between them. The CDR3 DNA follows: TGTGCCAGCAGCCCTTTGGTAGGCGAAGGGAAGGAGCAGTACTTC. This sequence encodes CASSPLVGEGKEQYF.